This is a list of T cell receptor beta chains from one sample in a study of radiation and T cells in renal cell carcinoma. The repertoire was sequenced with immunoSEQ multiplex PCR; TCRdb's copy has only in-frame clones and lacks some. The sample comprises around 140,000 clones, approximately 86% of which are singletons, and around a sixth rests with the top ten. This material consisted of blood, taken from a patient whose treatment included radiotherapy and nephrectomy. Source of these receptors: a woman in her fifties or sixties with renal cell carcinoma. The CDR3 runs from the conserved cysteine through the conserved F or W. A D gene is named only where the DNA matches it firmly. Only part of the rows carry a size: once, few, many, or a class if the clone is expanded.

V gene	J gene	D gene	clone size	CDR3 DNA	CDR3 protein
TRBV5-1	TRBJ2-7	TRBD1	.	TGCGCCAGCAGCTTGGGGTTCGGACAGGGTATCCACGAGCAGTACTTC	CASSLGFGQGIHEQYF
TRBV10-2	TRBJ2-5	.	.	TGCGCCACGCTTCGGGGCAACCAAGAGACCCAGTACTTC	CATLRGNQETQYF
TRBV29-1	TRBJ1-4	.	.	TGCAGCGTTGCGGGGGCCTCAAATGAAAAACTGTTTTTT	CSVAGASNEKLFF
TRBV6-6	TRBJ2-7	TRBD2	.	TGTGCCAGCAGTAACTGGGGAGGGCTGTCAACCTACGAGCAGTACTTC	CASSNWGGLSTYEQYF
TRBV19	TRBJ2-7	.	.	TGTGCCAGTAGTGTAGGCTCCGAGCAGTACTTC	CASSVGSEQYF
TRBV15	TRBJ2-1	TRBD1	.	TGTGCCACCAGCAGAAACAAGGGACAGGGGACGGGTGAGCAGTTCTTC	CATSRNKGQGTGEQFF
TRBV4-3	TRBJ2-5	TRBD1	.	TGCGCCAGCAGCCAAGTTGTGACAGGGGCAGTGGAGACCCAGTACTTC	CASSQVVTGAVETQYF
TRBV7-9	TRBJ1-2	TRBD1	once	TGTGCCAGCAGCTGGGACAGGCCTGGGGGCTATGGCTACACCTTC	CASSWDRPGGYGYTF
TRBV4-1	TRBJ2-6	.	.	TGCGCCAGCAGCCAAGACTGGTCCCTACAGGGCTCTGGGGCCAACGTCCTGACTTTC	CASSQDWSLQGSGANVLTF
TRBV20-1	TRBJ2-7	.	.	TGCAGTGCTAGCCGGGGCTACGAGCAGTACTTC	CSASRGYEQYF
TRBV18	TRBJ1-5	.	few	TGTGCCAGCTCACCAGGCCAACCCAATCAGCCCCAGCATTTT	CASSPGQPNQPQHF
TRBV10-3	TRBJ2-6	.	.	TGTGCCATCAAGGGAAACGCCGTGGGGTTCTCTGGGGCCAACGTCCTGACTTTC	CAIKGNAVGFSGANVLTF
TRBV28	TRBJ1-4	TRBD1	.	TGTGCCAGCGGGACAGGAGCTGAAAAACTGTTTTTT	CASGTGAEKLFF
TRBV2	TRBJ2-7	.	.	TGTGCCGCGGGGCAAACGTACGAGCAGTACTTC	CAAGQTYEQYF
TRBV5-1	TRBJ1-6	TRBD1	.	TGCGCCAGCAGCCTCCAGGGACAGGATTCACCCCTCCACTTT	CASSLQGQDSPLHF
TRBV10-3	TRBJ2-5	.	.	TGTGCCATCAGGGGCACGGAAGAGACCCAGTACTTC	CAIRGTEETQYF
TRBV28	TRBJ1-1	TRBD1	.	TGTGCCAGCAGACTCCAGGGGGCGCGGGTCACTGAAGCTTTCTTT	CASRLQGARVTEAFF
TRBV4-3	TRBJ1-1	.	.	TGCGCCAGCAGCCAAGGCGCCACTCAGAACACTGAAGCTTTCTTT	CASSQGATQNTEAFF
TRBV28	TRBJ1-2	TRBD1	.	TGTGCCAGCAATTCAATGACAGGGATCTATGGCTACACCTTC	CASNSMTGIYGYTF
TRBV5-1	TRBJ2-1	.	.	TGCGCCAGCAGCTTGGATGGTGTCTCCTACAATGAGCAGTTCTTC	CASSLDGVSYNEQFF
TRBV6-4	TRBJ2-7	.	once	TGTGCCAGCAGTCCCTTCCGGCCGACTTGGGTCTCCTACGAGCAGTACTTC	CASSPFRPTWVSYEQYF
TRBV5-1	TRBJ2-5	.	.	TGCGCCAGCAGCTTGGGCCGCGGGGGCGGGCAAGAGACCCAGTACTTC	CASSLGRGGGQETQYF
TRBV4-3	TRBJ2-7	.	.	TGCGCCAGCAGCCTCCGGTCGGGGGTCTCCTACGAGCAGTACTTC	CASSLRSGVSYEQYF
TRBV5-6	TRBJ2-1	.	.	TGTGCCAGCAGCCCTCCGGTCGTCCTCTCAAGCTCCTACAATGAGCAGTTCTTC	CASSPPVVLSSSYNEQFF
TRBV6-6	TRBJ1-5	.	.	TGTGCCAGCAGACAACCCCCCGGGGGGAATCAGCCCCAGCATTTT	CASRQPPGGNQPQHF
TRBV12-5	TRBJ1-4	.	.	TGTGCTAGTGCCCTCAAATTCGCGATAACAACTAATGAAAAACTGTTTTTT	CASALKFAITTNEKLFF
TRBV23-1	TRBJ2-1	.	.	TGCGCCAGCAGTCAATCGCCAGTACCCTACAATGAGCAGTTCTTC	CASSQSPVPYNEQFF
TRBV9	TRBJ1-2	.	.	TGTGCCAGCAGCGTAGGAGAGGGGGTGAAGGGCTACACCTTC	CASSVGEGVKGYTF
TRBV19	TRBJ2-3	TRBD1	.	TGTGCCAGTAGTATTCCCCGGGACAGAGGATCCACAGATACGCAGTATTTT	CASSIPRDRGSTDTQYF
TRBV7-3	TRBJ2-3	.	.	TGTGCCAGCAGCTTAGGCAGCACAGATACGCAGTATTTT	CASSLGSTDTQYF
TRBV9	TRBJ1-1	.	.	TGTGCCAGCAGCGTACCAGGGAGGACTGAAGCTTTCTTT	CASSVPGRTEAFF
TRBV10-3	TRBJ1-2	.	.	TGTGCCATCAGTGAGGACGGTGAGTATGGCTACACCTTC	CAISEDGEYGYTF
TRBV5-6	TRBJ2-7	.	.	TGTGCCAGCAGCTTGTTCGCCCGCTTAGACTACGAGCAGTACTTC	CASSLFARLDYEQYF
TRBV5-1	TRBJ1-1	.	.	TGCGCCAGCAGCTTGGAAGGGGCCCCATCCCACACTGAAGCTTTCTTT	CASSLEGAPSHTEAFF
TRBV28	TRBJ1-2	.	.	TGTGCCAGCAGTTTGGGGGCGTCGGGGACCTATGGCTACACCTTC	CASSLGASGTYGYTF
TRBV25-1	TRBJ2-3	.	few	TGTGATCATCGCGCAGGTCCGTGCACAGATACGCAGTATTTT	CDHRAGPCTDTQYF
TRBV10-1	TRBJ2-7	TRBD1	.	TGCGCCAGCAGTGAGAGCAGGGGGCTAAGCGAGCAGTACTTC	CASSESRGLSEQYF
TRBV7-2	TRBJ1-5	.	.	TGTGCCAGCAGCTTTTCGGTTACCAATCAGCCCCAGCATTTT	CASSFSVTNQPQHF
TRBV9	TRBJ2-1	.	.	TGTGCCAGCAGCGTAGAGCAATTGACCTACAATGAGCAGTTCTTC	CASSVEQLTYNEQFF